These 22 T cell receptor beta chains came from one sample sequenced in a study of blood T cell repertoires in COVID-19. Some clones are missing from TCRdb's copy, which holds only in-frame ones; the method was immunoSEQ multiplex PCR. The data hold 95,000 to 150,000 clones, with roughly 84% observed a single time. Sequenced input: PBMCs or T cells enriched from blood (not recorded which). The origin of the receptors is a woman in her thirties who had recovered from COVID-19.

The V and J genes are TRBV7-2 and TRBJ2-1; D remains ambiguous. CDR3 size: 15 residues. Deletions cut 2 bases from V and 0 bases from J, with 8 bases between. Germline V gives CDR1 SGHTA, CDR2 FQGNSA. In DNA, the CDR3 is TGTGCCAGCAGCTTAAGATCGAGCTCCTACAATGAGCAGTTCTTC. It yields the protein CASSLRSSSYNEQFF.

The V call is TRBV21-1, the J call TRBJ2-7; TRBD2 was called by the table and not checked on the DNA. TRBV21-1 is assigned pseudogene status. This CDR3 spans 13 amino acids. In DNA form, the CDR3 reads TGTGCCAACTTACCCGGGACTAGATGCGAGCAGTACTTC. This codes for CANLPGTRCEQYF.

V gene TRBV19 combines with J gene TRBJ1-6; no firm D call. Trimming removed 2 bases at V and 5 bases at J, with 10 bases between. The CDR3 spans 15 residues. CDR1 and CDR2 (germline): LNHDA, SQIVND (reference sequence). The CDR3 here is CASSITLQNNSPLHF. The CDR3 nucleotides are TGTGCCAGTAGTATAACTTTACAGAATAATTCACCCCTCCACTTT.

The chain is built from TRBV29-1 and TRBJ1-1, with D perhaps TRBD1 (5 bases). The V end lost 7 bases, the J end lost 3 bases, and 12 bases lay between the germline ends. CDR1 and CDR2 from the germline V gene are SQVTM and ANQGSEA. The CDR3 covers 12 residues. CDR3 residues: CSGRVSDTEAFF. CDR3 bases: TGCAGCGGCAGGGTATCGGACACTGAAGCTTTCTTT.

V gene TRBV11-2 combines with J gene TRBJ2-7; the match to TRBD1 covers 7 bases. With 5 bases clipped from V and 1 base from J, the junction kept 5 bases outside the gene matches. The CDR3 contains 14 residues. Germline lookup yields CDR1 SGHAT and CDR2 FQNNGV. The CDR3 spells CASSPDRTSYEQYF. CDR3 nucleotide sequence: TGTGCCAGCAGCCCGGACAGGACATCCTACGAGCAGTACTTC. Supplemented by reference TRBV11-2 and TRBJ2-7, the full variable domain reads EAGVAQSPRYKIIEKRQSVAFWCNPISGHATLYWYQQILGQGPKLLIQFQNNGVVDDSQLPKDRFSAERLKGVDSTLKIQPAKLEDSAVYLCASSPDRTSYEQYFGPGTRLTVT.

The V call is TRBV6-2 or TRBV6-3, the J call TRBJ2-2; possibly TRBD1 for D (6 bases). This CDR3 spans 14 amino acids. Germline V CDR1 and CDR2: MNHEY, SVGEGT. Between the trimmed V and J ends, which lost 5 bases and 4 bases, there was a span of 11 bases. CDR3: CASSVGAFTGELFF. DNA for the CDR3: TGTGCCAGCAGTGTGGGGGCGTTCACCGGGGAGCTGTTTTTT.

The CDR3 sequence is CSVALLAGGPRELFF. CDR3 nucleotides: TGCAGCGTCGCCCTCCTAGCGGGAGGGCCTCGGGAGCTGTTTTTT. The chain links TRBV29-1 to TRBJ2-2; 12 bases are a match to TRBD2. V was pared by 6 bases and J by 9 bases, with 11 bases of the junction left unmatched. The CDR3 runs to 15 residues. Germline CDR1 SQVTM, CDR2 ANQGSEA.

CDR3 residues: CASSLVSGGRAPWETQYF. CDR3 nucleotide sequence: TGCGCCAGCAGCTTGGTGTCGGGCGGGAGGGCCCCTTGGGAGACCCAGTACTTC. This chain links TRBV5-1 with TRBJ2-5, with 9 bases aligning to TRBD2. CDR1 and CDR2 from the germline V gene are SGHRS and YFSETQ. J was trimmed by 5 bases and V by 0 bases; bases with no gene match: 14. The CDR3 sequence is 18 residues long.

This chain links TRBV18 with TRBJ1-4, with TRBD1 matching over 7 bases. The CDR3 has 15 amino acids. The ends lost 5 bases at V and 2 bases at J; junction bases unmatched: 5. Germline V CDR1 and CDR2: KGHSH, LQKENI. CDR3 in amino acids: CASSRQGRTNEKLFF. CDR3 bases: TGTGCCAGCTCAAGACAGGGCCGCACTAATGAAAAACTGTTTTTT. The variable domain in full, with the rest retrieved from reference TRBV18 and TRBJ1-4, is NAGVMQNPRHLVRRRGQEARLRCSPMKGHSHVYWYRQLPEEGLKFMVYLQKENIIDESGMPKERFSAEFPKEGPSILRIQQVVRGDSAAYFCASSRQGRTNEKLFFGSGTQLSVL.

The J gene is TRBJ1-4, the V gene TRBV7-2; TRBD1 aligns across 8 bases. The CDR3 is made up of 14 amino acids. Germline CDR1 is SGHTA and CDR2 is FQGNSA. V lost 5 bases to trimming and J lost 8 bases; unmatched junction nucleotides: 7. The CDR3 is CASSPDRGGEKLFF. The CDR3 bases are TGTGCCAGCAGCCCTGACAGGGGAGGGGAAAAACTGTTTTTT.

This clone was seen only a few times. The chain recombines TRBV11-2 with TRBJ1-2; D is possibly TRBD1 (5 bases). The germline CDR1 and CDR2 sequences are SGHAT and FQNNGV. V lost 5 bases, J lost 2 bases, and 9 bases lay in between. The CDR3 contains 13 residues. CDR3 nucleotides: TGTGCCAGCAGCCCTGGGGGGAACTATGGCTACACCTTC. It specifies CASSPGGNYGYTF.

V usage is TRBV15 and J usage is TRBJ1-2, with 10 bases aligning to TRBD1. Germline V gives CDR1 LNHNV, CDR2 YYDKDF (reference sequence). The CDR3 loop spans 15 amino acids. V lost 0 bases and J lost 7; bases outside the gene matches: 5. The DNA for the CDR3 is TGTGCCACCAGCAGAGATCCAGGGACAGGGGTTGGCTACACCTTC. Translating it yields CATSRDPGTGVGYTF.

The chain carries TRBV6-2 or TRBV6-3 and TRBJ2-3; 8 nucleotides align to TRBD1. The CDR3 is 14 residues long. The germline CDR1 and CDR2 sequences are MNHEY and SVGEGT. J lost 4 bases, V lost 5 bases, and 5 bases had no gene match. The CDR3 coding sequence is TGTGCCAGCAGTGCCGGGACAGGAGCAGATACGCAGTATTTT. Its protein is CASSAGTGADTQYF.

The chain is built from TRBV27 and TRBJ2-6; TRBD2 might be the D (6 bases). Between the trimmed V and J ends, which lost 3 bases and 4 bases, there was a span of 25 bases. There are 20 residues in the CDR3. CDR1 MNHEY and CDR2 SMNVEV come from the germline V gene (reference sequence). The CDR3 loop reads CASSFKVGGRLASGANVLTF. The CDR3 DNA sequence: TGTGCCAGCAGTTTTAAGGTCGGAGGGAGGCTGGCATCGGGGGCCAACGTCCTGACTTTC. Looking up the rest from reference TRBV27 and TRBJ2-6 gives the full variable domain: EAQVTQNPRYLITVTGKKLTVTCSQNMNHEYMSWYRQDPGLGLRQIYYSMNVEVTDKGDVPEGYKVSRKEKRNFPLILESPSPNQTSLYFCASSFKVGGRLASGANVLTFGAGSRLTVL.

V gene TRBV2 combines with J gene TRBJ2-1; the D gene is possibly TRBD2 (6 bases). Germline CDR1 and CDR2: SNHLY and FYNNEI. The CDR3 is 15 amino acids. Trimming took 6 bases from V and 0 from J, leaving 12 bases between them. CDR3 nucleotide sequence: TGTGCCAGCAGCCCCGGGACTCTCTCCTACAATGAGCAGTTCTTC. Protein: CASSPGTLSYNEQFF. Looking up the rest from reference TRBV2 and TRBJ2-1 gives the full variable domain: EPEVTQTPSHQVTQMGQEVILRCVPISNHLYFYWYRQILGQKVEFLVSFYNNEISEKSEIFDDQFSVERPDGSNFTLKIRSTKLEDSAMYFCASSPGTLSYNEQFFGPGTRLTVL.

The genes are TRBV18 and TRBJ2-2; the match to TRBD1 covers 7 bases. The germline CDR1 and CDR2 sequences are KGHSH and LQKENI. V was clipped by 0 bases and J by 11 bases; unmatched bases: 3. There are 13 residues in the CDR3. The CDR3: CASSPPGDRELFF. CDR3 nucleotide sequence: TGTGCCAGCTCACCACCGGGGGACAGAGAGCTGTTTTTT.

V is TRBV28 and J is TRBJ2-7, with 10 bases lining up with TRBD1. There are 15 residues in the CDR3. Germline assignment: CDR1 MDHEN and CDR2 SYDVKM. The V gene end was trimmed by 6 bases and the J gene end by 4 bases; junction bases not matched to a gene: 9. In DNA form, the CDR3 reads TGTGCCAGCAGCTACACCGGGACAGGGGCATACGAGCAGTACTTC. Encoded protein: CASSYTGTGAYEQYF.

The chain joins TRBV9 to TRBJ1-4; 8 nucleotides match TRBD1. Germline lookup yields CDR1 SGDLS and CDR2 YYNGEE. The CDR3 has 16 amino acids. The trim removed 3 bases at V and 5 bases at J, leaving 9 bases unmatched. This CDR3 reads CASSADVTGGNEKLFF. The CDR3 nucleotides are TGTGCCAGCAGCGCAGACGTAACAGGGGGGAATGAAAAACTGTTTTTT.

This sequence joins TRBV11-3 and TRBJ1-4, with TRBD1 identical over 7 bases. The CDR3 spans 13 residues. The trim removed 4 bases at V and 7 bases at J, leaving 3 bases unmatched. Per germline, CDR1 SGHNT and CDR2 YENEEA. CDR3 loop: CASSSGGSEKLFF. The CDR3 nucleotides are TGTGCCAGCAGCTCAGGGGGGAGTGAAAAACTGTTTTTT.

The genes are TRBV4-1 and TRBJ2-1, with 9 bases identical to TRBD2. Germline values: CDR1 MGHRA, CDR2 YSYEKL. The ends lost 1 base at V and 4 bases at J; junction bases unmatched: 8. The CDR3 is made up of 17 amino acids. CDR3 amino acids: CASSQVGLAGIYNEQFF. The CDR3 coding sequence is TGCGCCAGCAGCCAAGTTGGGCTAGCGGGAATTTACAATGAGCAGTTCTTC.

The sample holds a few counts of this clone. The rearrangement uses TRBV5-1 and TRBJ1-2; TRBD1 matches at 10 bases. The CDR3 consists of 15 residues. V dropped 4 bases and J dropped 4; count of bases not matched to a gene: 7. Per the germline V gene, CDR1 is SGHRS and CDR2 is YFSETQ. The CDR3 bases are TGCGCCAGCAGCCCAGGGACAGGGGTTGTCTATGGCTACACCTTC. Residues: CASSPGTGVVYGYTF.

This sequence joins TRBV28 and TRBJ1-3, with D perhaps matching TRBD1 (5 bases). The CDR3 sequence is 15 residues long. V dropped 6 bases and J dropped 3 bases, with 15 bases sitting between them. The germline V gene has CDR1 MDHEN and CDR2 SYDVKM. CDR3 DNA: TGTGCCAGCAGGGTAGATCAGGGTAGTGGAAACACCATATATTTT. Protein sequence: CASRVDQGSGNTIYF.